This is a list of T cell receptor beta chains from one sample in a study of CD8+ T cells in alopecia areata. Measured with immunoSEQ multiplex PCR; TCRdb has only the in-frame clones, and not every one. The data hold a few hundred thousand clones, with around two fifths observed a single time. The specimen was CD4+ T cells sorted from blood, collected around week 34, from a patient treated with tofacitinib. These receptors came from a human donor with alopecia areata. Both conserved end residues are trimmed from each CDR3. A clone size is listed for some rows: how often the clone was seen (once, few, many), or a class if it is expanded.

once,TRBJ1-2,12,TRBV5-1,ASSLAKGGRGYT
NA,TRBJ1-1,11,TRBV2,ASGAGDWTEAF
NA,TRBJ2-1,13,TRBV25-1,ASSGRSGFYNEQF
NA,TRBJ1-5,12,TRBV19,ASSYGGRGQPQH
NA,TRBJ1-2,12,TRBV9,ASSVGTGGDGYT
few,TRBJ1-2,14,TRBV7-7,ASSFSRGSPNYGYT
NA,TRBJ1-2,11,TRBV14,ASSQDRTYGYT
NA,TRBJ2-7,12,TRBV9,ASSRDRTPYEQY
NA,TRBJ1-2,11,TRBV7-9,ASSLGENYGYT
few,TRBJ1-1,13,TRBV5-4,ASSGGGNLGTEAF
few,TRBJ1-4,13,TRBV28,ASSLVVARNEKLF
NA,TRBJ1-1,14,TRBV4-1,ASSQGTGRMNTEAF
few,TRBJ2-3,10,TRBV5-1,ASSLHVDTQY
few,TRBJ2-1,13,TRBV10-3,AISESRPTSNEQF
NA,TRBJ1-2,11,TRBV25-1,ASSRGQAGGYT
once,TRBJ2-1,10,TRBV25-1,ASSDYRNEQF
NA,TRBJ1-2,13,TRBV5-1,ASRAGTDSGYGYT
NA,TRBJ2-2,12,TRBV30,AWRGQGITGELF
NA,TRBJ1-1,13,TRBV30,AWSVAGSRSTEAF
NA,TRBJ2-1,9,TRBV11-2,ASSLAGDRF
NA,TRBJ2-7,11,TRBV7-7,ASSLGRGYEQY
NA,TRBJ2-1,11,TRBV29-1,SVGGRLTIEQF
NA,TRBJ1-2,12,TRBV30,AWKSAGANYGYT
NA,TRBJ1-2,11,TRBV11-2,ASSLGGGQGYT
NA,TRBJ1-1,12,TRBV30,AWSFAQGFTEAF
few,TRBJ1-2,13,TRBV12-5,ASGTFGAANYGYT
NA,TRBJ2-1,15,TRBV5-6,ASSLVIAGGPYNEQF
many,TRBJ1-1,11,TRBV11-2,ASSLTEVFEAF
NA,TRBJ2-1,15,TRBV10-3,AISSPAGTSELNEQF
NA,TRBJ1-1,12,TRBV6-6,ASSYQGFRAEAF
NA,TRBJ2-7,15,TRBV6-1,ASSEPGLAGAKNEQY
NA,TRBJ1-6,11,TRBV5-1,ASRVGKDSPLH
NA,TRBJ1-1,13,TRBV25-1,ASSESRAVNTEAF
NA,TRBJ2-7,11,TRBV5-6,ASSLLGAYEQY
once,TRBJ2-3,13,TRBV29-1,SLQWGTGVTDTQY
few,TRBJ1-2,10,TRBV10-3,AISEGYYGYT
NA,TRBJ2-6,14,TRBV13,ASSRDSSSGANVLT
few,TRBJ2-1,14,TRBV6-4,ASSAQTGSTYNEQF
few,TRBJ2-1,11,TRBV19,ASRATDNNEQF
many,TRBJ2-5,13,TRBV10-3,AISDSGLLQETQY
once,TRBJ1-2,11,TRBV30,AWERQGNYGYT
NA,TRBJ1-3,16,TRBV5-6,ASSSRRDLFYQEDTIY
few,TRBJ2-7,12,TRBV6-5,ASSGGHPSGKQY
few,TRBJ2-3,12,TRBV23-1,ASKTGPPTDTQY
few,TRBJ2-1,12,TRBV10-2,ASSRDRGFNEQF
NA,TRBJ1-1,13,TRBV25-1,ASSELTGGYTEAF
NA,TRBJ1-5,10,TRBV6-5,ASSLQNQPQH
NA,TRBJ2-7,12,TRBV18,ASSPTDGTYEQY
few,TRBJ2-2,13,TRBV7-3,ASSPTVVQAGELF
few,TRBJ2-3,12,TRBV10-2,ASRLQGRADTQY
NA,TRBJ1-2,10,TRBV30,AWIGSVYGYT
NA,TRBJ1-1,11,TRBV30,AWTRGGGTEAF